Listed here are 10 T cell receptor beta chains from one sample, sequenced in a study of cytomegalovirus exposure and HLA in healthy donors. The study ran its PCR with 60 Vbeta and 13 Jbeta primers. Profiling relied on immunoSEQ multiplex PCR, and the TCRdb table lists in-frame clones only, not all of them. The sample contains 150,000 to 200,000 clones, 81% of which appear only once. The sequencing sample was made of PBMCs. Every receptor here comes from a man younger than 35 in good health and CMV-seronegative.

V and J are TRBV14 and TRBJ2-1, with 8 bases fitting TRBD2. Germline CDR1 SGHDN, CDR2 FVKESK. V dropped 4 bases and J dropped 4; count of bases not matched to a gene: 3. The CDR3 is made up of 14 amino acids. In nucleotides, the CDR3 is TGTGCCAGCAGCCTAGCGGGGCCGTACAATGAGCAGTTCTTC. It is translated as CASSLAGPYNEQFF.

Only a few counts were recorded for this clone. The chain is built from TRBV9 and TRBJ2-3; D call uncertain. Germline CDR1 is SGDLS and CDR2 is YYNGEE. This CDR3 has 15 residues. The ends were cut back, 4 bases at V and 1 base at J, with 13 bases in the middle. CDR3 bases: TGTGCCAGCAGCCGAAGCACTGGAGGCACAGATACGCAGTATTTT. It translates to CASSRSTGGTDTQYF.

The chain recombines TRBV11-2 with TRBJ2-7; 8 bases align to TRBD2. Germline V gene lookup returns CDR1 SGHAT and CDR2 FQNNGV. The CDR3 covers 15 residues. Trimming cost V 5 bases and J 1 base; bases outside gene matches: 7. CDR3 residues: CASSQERGRSYEQYF. DNA for the CDR3: TGTGCCAGCAGCCAGGAGCGGGGGCGATCCTACGAGCAGTACTTC.

The genes are TRBV6-1 and TRBJ2-1; D gene unclear. Between the trimmed V and J ends, which lost 8 bases and 4 bases, there was a span of 12 bases. CDR1 is MNHNS and CDR2 is SASEGT in the germline V gene. The CDR3 has 13 amino acids. The CDR3 is CASALLRYNEQFF. Written as DNA, the CDR3 is TGTGCCAGCGCCTTGTTGAGGTACAATGAGCAGTTCTTC.

V usage is TRBV7-2 and J usage is TRBJ1-2; 8 bases line up with TRBD1. Trimming took 5 bases from V and 8 from J; bases not matched to a gene: 16. The CDR3 has 16 residues. Germline-derived CDR1 and CDR2 are SGHTA and FQGNSA. The DNA of the CDR3 is TGTGCCAGCAGCCCTGACGGACAGGGCCTTATTGGGGGCTACACCTTC. Translated, it gives CASSPDGQGLIGGYTF.

This sequence joins TRBV5-1 and TRBJ1-2; 9 bases agree with TRBD1. Germline values: CDR1 SGHRS, CDR2 YFSETQ. This CDR3 comprises 15 residues. V shed 4 bases, J shed 4 bases, and the junction held 8 bases outside the gene matches. The DNA for the CDR3 is TGCGCCAGCAGCGCTATGACAGGGGGAGGCTATGGCTACACCTTC. Translation: CASSAMTGGGYGYTF.

The chain carries TRBV7-2 and TRBJ2-2, with D hard to call. The CDR3 is 15 residues long. Per the germline V gene, CDR1 is SGHTA and CDR2 is FQGNSA. The V end was cut by 0 bases, the J end by 2 bases, with 7 bases between. Here the CDR3 DNA reads TGTGCCAGCAGCTTAGCTGCCACAAACACCGGGGAGCTGTTTTTT. Translation gives CASSLAATNTGELFF.

This clone was detected once. This chain connects TRBV5-1 to TRBJ2-7, with D hard to call. Germline V gene sequence: CDR1 SGHRS, CDR2 YFSETQ. The V and J ends lost 4 bases and 6 bases respectively, with 11 bases between them. CDR3 length: 12 amino acids. The CDR3 protein is CASSPSFSEQYF. CDR3 nucleotides: TGCGCCAGCAGCCCGTCTTTTAGCGAGCAGTACTTC.

The chain combines TRBV15 with TRBJ2-1; 10 bases align to TRBD2. Losses at the gene ends were 3 bases for V and 3 bases for J; bases not matched to a gene: 5. This CDR3 comprises 16 residues. The germline CDR1 and CDR2 sequences are LNHNV and YYDKDF (reference sequence). CDR3 DNA: TGTGCCACCAGCAGTCGGACTAGCGGAATCTACAATGAGCAGTTCTTC. Translated: CATSSRTSGIYNEQFF.

This sequence joins TRBV5-1 and TRBJ2-5; 10 bases are a match to TRBD1. The CDR3 is made up of 15 amino acids. The ends lost 3 bases at V and 5 bases at J; junction bases unmatched: 7. The germline gives CDR1 SGHRS, CDR2 YFSETQ. CDR3 in DNA: TGCGCCAGCAGCTCGAGGGACAGGGGTAGGGAGACCCAGTACTTC. Protein sequence: CASSSRDRGRETQYF.